The present TCR beta chain was sequenced within a study of blood T cell repertoires in COVID-19. Trimming left V 0 bases short and J 13 bases short, with 15 bases between. The CDR3 length is 13 residues. Germline CDR1 SGHTA, CDR2 FQGTGA. Using immunoSEQ multiplex PCR, the repertoire was profiled, and TCRdb retains in-frame clones only, with some absent. Of 80,000 or so clones in the sample, 80% to 90% are singletons; the top ten hold over 15%. Sequenced: peripheral blood. This receptor was taken from a woman between 55 and 75 years old with acute or convalescent COVID-19. This chain connects TRBV7-3 to TRBJ1-2; D gene ambiguous. CDR3 nucleotides: TGTGCCAGCAGCTTAACGAGTGGGGAGGTGCGCACCTTC. This codes for CASSLTSGEVRTF.